The 4 T cell receptor beta chains in this list originate from one sample, sequenced in a study of beta chain features in type 1 diabetes. Expressed TCRB transcripts were sequenced because the isolated RNA had all been reverse transcribed beforehand. The table came from immunoSEQ multiplex PCR; TCRdb's copy has only in-frame clones and leaves some out. The sample has 810,000 or so clones; 17% are singletons. The specimen was naive CD4+ T cells from blood. The receptors were gathered from a woman aged 18-29 years in good health.

This clone has a handful of counts. The J gene is TRBJ2-2, the V gene TRBV7-9; TRBD1 is a possible D gene (7 bases). CDR3 length: 18 residues. Germline lookup yields CDR1 SEHNR and CDR2 FQNEAQ (reference sequence). V was pared by 6 bases and J by 11 bases, with 31 bases between. CDR3 in amino acids: CASSPGQKGSTSPSELFF. DNA of the CDR3: TGTGCCAGCAGTCCGGGACAGAAGGGTTCAACTAGCCCTAGTGAGCTGTTTTTT.

This clone was found a few times. The chain joins TRBV6-6 to TRBJ1-1, with D maybe TRBD1 (5 bases). V lost 0 bases, J lost 5 bases, and 10 bases lay in between. This CDR3 spans 14 amino acids. Germline CDR1 and CDR2: MNHNY and SVGAGI (reference sequence). The CDR3 DNA reads as TGTGCCAGCAGTTACTCGAGGGGATGGACTGAAGCTTTCTTT. Translated, it gives CASSYSRGWTEAFF.

Only a few counts were recorded for this clone. This chain connects TRBV7-8 to TRBJ2-5; D may be TRBD2 (6 bases). V lost 3 bases and J lost 5, with 25 bases in between. Germline V gene lookup returns CDR1 SGHVS and CDR2 FQNEAQ. This CDR3 spans 18 amino acids. CDR3 loop: CASSFLTHPAREIETQYF. The CDR3 nucleotides are TGTGCCAGCAGCTTCCTGACTCACCCAGCCCGGGAGATTGAGACCCAGTACTTC.

The chain carries TRBV6-5 and TRBJ2-7; TRBD1 or TRBD2 may be the D gene (6 bases each). CDR1 and CDR2 (germline): MNHEY, SVGAGI. The CDR3 runs to 14 residues. V was clipped by 6 bases and J by 4 bases, with 16 bases between them. CDR3 in amino acids: CASRNREESYEQYF. The CDR3 DNA sequence: TGTGCCAGCAGAAACAGGGAGGAGAGTTACGAGCAGTACTTC.